The T cell receptor (beta chain) described here comes from a study of CD4 T cells in relation to SARS-CoV-2 and coronaviruses. Overall study context: ViraFEST: approximately ten-day antigen culture of PBMCs, then TCR beta CDR3 sequencing. Patient ages ranged from roughly 20 to 80, median 38. Of the patients, 7 to 9 were male, a few female, two Hispanic.

Points on this clone: What it recognizes is unknown.

Method: immunoSEQ multiplex PCR; TCRdb's copy keeps in-frame clones and lacks some. The sample has some 40,000 clones; under 90% are singletons. The TCR was taken from an adult with COVID-19. Source material: naive CD4+ T cells from PBMCs, cultured in vitro. Subset defined: naive CD4+ T cells isolated by negative enrichment.

The CDR3 loop reads CAWSPGLYTGELFF. CDR3 bases: TGTGCCTGGAGTCCCGGACTTTACACCGGGGAGCTGTTTTTT. V usage is TRBV30 and J usage is TRBJ2-2, with D maybe TRBD2 (5 bases). Germline V lookup: CDR1 GTSNPN, CDR2 SVGIG (reference sequence). The CDR3 sequence is 14 residues long. Trimming shortened V by 2 bases and J by 3 bases, and 10 bases separated the two germline ends.